One T cell receptor (beta chain) is described in this entry. The V end was cut by 3 bases, the J end by 6 bases, with 12 bases between. CDR3 length equals 14 residues. Per germline, CDR1 SGHTA and CDR2 FQGNSA. The sample comes from a study of blood T cell repertoires in COVID-19. Per the original data handling: Estimates of nucleated cell counts were drawn from the amplification of reference gene primers. Method: immunoSEQ multiplex PCR; TCRdb's copy keeps in-frame clones and lacks some. Clone size and the V and J calls come from that table; the DNA yielded D and trimming. The sample holds approximately 31,000 clones, 85% to 90% seen once.

The sample was peripheral blood. The chain employs TRBV7-2 and TRBJ1-5; D possibly corresponds to TRBD1 (6 bases). The receptor was isolated from a man between 65 and 85 years old with active COVID-19. Written as DNA, the CDR3 is TGTGCCAGCAGCTTGCACACAGGGAGTCAGCCCCAGCATTTT. It yields the protein CASSLHTGSQPQHF.